This T cell receptor (beta chain) comes out of a study of molecular identifiers for immune sequencing clone quantification. Overall study results and limits: Over 98% of effector molecules, yet under 1% of naive-cell molecules, were held by clones above 20 RNA copies.

This clonotype was seen many times. Its target is unknown. TCRdb reprocessed the PCR reads with MiXCR, giving one entry per CDR3 protein. This sample has about 100,000 distinct CDR3 sequences, with about 35% found just once. Germline-derived CDR1 and CDR2 are SNHLY and FYNNEI. The CDR3 extends over 13 amino acids. Trimming took 3 bases from V and 6 from J, leaving 10 bases between them. Sorting selected naive CD8 T cells with a CD8+CD4-CCR7+CD45RA+ phenotype. The material sequenced was naive CD8+ T cells from blood, with Jurkat cell RNA spiked in. Specified subset: FACS-sorted CD8+CD4-CCR7+CD45RA+ naive T cells. The chain couples TRBV2 to TRBJ2-3; D not certain. This receptor was identified in a human donor in good health. Some libraries in this study had Jurkat cell RNA spiked in. CDR3 sequence (DNA): TGTGCCAGCAGTGATGGGATTCGGGATACGCAGTATTTT. It is translated as CASSDGIRDTQYF.